The 32 T cell receptor beta chains in this list originate from one sample, sequenced in a study of T cells after yellow fever vaccination. Each CDR3 protein gets one entry after TCRdb re-called the 5' RACE reads with MiXCR. The data show about 310,000 distinct CDR3 sequences, less than 4.5% seen once. The starting material was PBMCs, obtained on the day of the yellow fever booster vaccination. These receptors all come from a man between 18 and 35 years old who received the YFV17D yellow fever vaccine.

This clonotype was counted ten times or more. The J gene is TRBJ1-5, the V gene TRBV12-3 or TRBV12-4; D remains ambiguous. Trimming took 1 base from V and 1 from J, leaving 5 bases between them. CDR3 size: 14 residues. CDR3 loop: CASSLGPSNQPQHF. The CDR3 DNA is TGTGCCAGCAGTTTAGGACCCAGCAATCAGCCCCAGCATTTT.

The J gene is TRBJ2-1, the V gene TRBV29-1; TRBD2 is a possible D gene (5 bases). The germline V gene encodes CDR1 SQVTM and CDR2 ANQGSEA. This CDR3 contains 14 residues. Between the trimmed V and J ends, which lost 3 bases and 7 bases, there was a span of 16 bases. The CDR3 spells CSVDFGVVRNEQFF. The CDR3, as DNA: TGCAGCGTTGATTTCGGGGTGGTTCGGAATGAGCAGTTCTTC.

This clonotype was picked up a small number of times. The V gene is TRBV7-2, the J gene TRBJ2-5, with 7 bases identical to TRBD1. This CDR3 has 12 residues. The germline gives CDR1 SGHTA, CDR2 FQGNSA. V was pared by 6 bases and J by 7 bases, with 5 bases of the junction left unmatched. This chain's CDR3 is CASSGTAGTQYF. In DNA form, the CDR3 reads TGTGCCAGCAGTGGGACAGCCGGGACCCAGTACTTC.

This clonotype was seen at least ten times. The chain uses TRBV7-2 and TRBJ1-2, with a tentative D call TRBD1 (6 bases). With 0 bases removed from V and 6 bases from J, the gap between germline ends came to 8 bases. From germline, CDR1 is SGHTA and CDR2 FQGNSA. The CDR3 contains 13 residues. The CDR3 reads CASSLAAGDGYTF. As DNA, the CDR3 is TGTGCCAGCAGCTTAGCGGCAGGGGATGGCTACACCTTC.

The V gene is TRBV6-5, the J gene TRBJ1-1; TRBD1 matches at 11 bases. The CDR3 sequence is 15 residues long. Germline V lookup: CDR1 MNHEY, CDR2 SVGAGI. V trimming: 5 bases; J trimming: 4 bases; junction bases outside the gene matches: 6. The chain's CDR3 is CASSTEGQGVTEAFF. CDR3 sequence (DNA): TGTGCCAGCAGTACAGAGGGACAGGGGGTCACTGAAGCTTTCTTT.

At least ten counts were recorded for this clonotype. The chain uses TRBV27 and TRBJ2-7; weak D call: TRBD1 (6 bases). V dropped 4 bases and J dropped 4 bases, with 14 bases sitting between them. This CDR3 has 14 residues. The germline V gene encodes CDR1 MNHEY and CDR2 SMNVEV (reference sequence). CDR3 sequence reads: CASSSTTGGYEQYF. CDR3 nucleotide sequence: TGTGCCAGCAGTTCAACGACAGGCGGGTACGAGCAGTACTTC.

This clonotype was counted between two and nine times. The chain carries TRBV7-2 and TRBJ2-3, with 7 bases lining up with TRBD2. This CDR3 spans 16 amino acids. CDR1 is SGHTA, CDR2 FQGNSA, per germline. V gave up 1 base and J gave up 6 bases; unmatched junction bases: 10. DNA of the CDR3: TGTGCCAGCAGCTTAGGACCTAGCGGTGCCAGGGATACGCAGTATTTT. Translation: CASSLGPSGARDTQYF. Based on the CDR3 plus reference TRBV7-2 and TRBJ2-3, the full variable domain is GAGVSQSPSNKVTEKGKDVELRCDPISGHTALYWYRQSLGQGLEFLIYFQGNSAPDKSGLPSDRFSAERTGGSVSTLTIQRTQQEDSAVYLCASSLGPSGARDTQYFGPGTRLTVL.

This clonotype has a count of ten or more. This chain connects TRBV7-6 to TRBJ2-1, with 16 bases aligning to TRBD2. The V gene end was trimmed by 5 bases and the J gene end by 9 bases; junction bases not matched to a gene: 10. Germline CDR1 and CDR2: SGHVS and FNYEAQ. The CDR3 has 17 residues. Here the CDR3 reads CASSPAGLAGGRGEQFF. The CDR3 bases are TGTGCCAGCAGCCCCGCGGGACTAGCGGGGGGGCGGGGTGAGCAGTTCTTC.

The rearrangement links TRBV21-1 to TRBJ2-2. TRBV21-1 is a known pseudogene. There are 11 residues in the CDR3. CDR3 sequence reads: CASSPTGGLFF. The CDR3 DNA reads as TGTGCCAGCAGCCCTACCGGGGGCCTGTTTTTT.

This clonotype has a count of ten or more. Germline is not matched at one junction end, which may reflect a read error. The rearrangement links TRBV5-1 to TRBJ2-3, with a weak D call TRBD1 (6 bases). CDR3 size: 14 residues. CDR1 and CDR2 from the germline V gene are SGHRS and YFSETQ. CDR3 region: CASNLDRRTDTQYF. CDR3 DNA: TGCGCCAGCAACTTGGACAGACGCACAGATACGCAGTATTTT.

This clonotype was seen repeatedly, ten times or more. V gene TRBV5-5 combines with J gene TRBJ2-4; 7 nucleotides agree with TRBD2. The V gene end was trimmed by 2 bases and the J gene end by 8 bases; junction bases not matched to a gene: 7. From germline, CDR1 is SGHKS and CDR2 YYEKEE (reference sequence). The CDR3 length is 14 residues. CDR3: CASSFWTSLDIQYF. As DNA, the CDR3 is TGTGCCAGCAGCTTCTGGACTAGTTTGGACATTCAGTACTTC.

The chain couples TRBV12-3 or TRBV12-4 to TRBJ1-4, with D hard to call. This CDR3 has 14 residues. Trimming took off 2 bases at V and 4 bases at J, with 8 bases between the two ends. DNA for the CDR3: TGTGCCAGCAGTTTAAATTCCTATAATGAAAAACTGTTTTTT. This gives the protein CASSLNSYNEKLFF.

The chain uses TRBV5-1 and TRBJ1-3; 7 bases are shared with TRBD1. Trimming cost V 4 bases and J 1 base; bases outside gene matches: 11. Per the germline V gene, CDR1 is SGHRS and CDR2 is YFSETQ. CDR3 length: 17 amino acids. The CDR3 region has the DNA TGCGCCAGCAGCCGGGGGGGGCCGGGACAGTCTGGAAACACCATATATTTT. It yields the protein CASSRGGPGQSGNTIYF.

This clonotype was found many times. The rearrangement joins TRBV5-1 to TRBJ1-2; a possible D gene is TRBD1 (6 bases). Trimming removed 0 bases at V and 2 bases at J, with 11 bases between. The germline V gene encodes CDR1 SGHRS and CDR2 YFSETQ. CDR3 length equals 15 residues. Here the CDR3 reads CASSLVSGQNYGYTF. CDR3 sequence (DNA): TGCGCCAGCAGCTTGGTGTCAGGACAGAACTATGGCTACACCTTC.

This clonotype was found many times. The chain uses TRBV4-1 and TRBJ1-5; D is ambiguous. Between the trimmed V and J ends, which lost 4 bases and 0 bases, there was a span of 10 bases. This CDR3 spans 15 amino acids. Germline assignment: CDR1 MGHRA and CDR2 YSYEKL. The CDR3, as DNA: TGCGCCAGCAGCCCCCGCTGGGTTAGCAATCAGCCCCAGCATTTT. Encoded protein: CASSPRWVSNQPQHF.

J is TRBJ2-3 and V is TRBV3-1; no definite D call. Trimming took off 9 bases at V and 0 bases at J, with 10 bases between the two ends. Germline V lookup: CDR1 LGHDT, CDR2 YNNKEL (reference sequence). This CDR3 has 13 residues. The CDR3 sequence is CASKTLSTDTQYF. DNA for the CDR3: TGTGCCAGTAAGACTCTCAGCACAGATACGCAGTATTTT.

The chain joins TRBV6-1 to TRBJ1-1; D remains unclear. Trimming removed 6 bases at V and 3 bases at J, with 11 bases between. From germline, CDR1 is MNHNS and CDR2 SASEGT. The CDR3 covers 13 residues. The chain's CDR3 is CASSARRDTEAFF. CDR3 nucleotides: TGTGCCAGCAGCGCCCGTCGGGACACTGAAGCTTTCTTT.

V usage is TRBV20-1 and J usage is TRBJ2-5; 12 bases align to TRBD2. Trimming cost V 5 bases and J 2 bases; bases outside gene matches: 6. This CDR3 is built from 15 residues. Germline V lookup: CDR1 DFQATT, CDR2 SNEGSKA (reference sequence). CDR3 sequence reads: CSAAGLAGGQETQYF. Here the CDR3 DNA reads TGCAGTGCTGCCGGGCTAGCGGGGGGGCAAGAGACCCAGTACTTC.

The V and J genes are TRBV4-1 and TRBJ1-2; tentative D call: TRBD1 (5 bases). The CDR3 consists of 16 residues. The germline V gene encodes CDR1 MGHRA and CDR2 YSYEKL. Between the trimmed V and J ends, which lost 2 bases and 6 bases, there was a span of 19 bases. This CDR3 is CASSQPGTLMQDGYTF. DNA of the CDR3: TGCGCCAGCAGCCAACCCGGGACTCTAATGCAGGATGGCTACACCTTC.

Many counts were recorded for this clonotype. The chain has TRBV20-1 and TRBJ2-7, with D perhaps matching TRBD1 or TRBD2 (6 bases each). The CDR3 has 12 amino acids. The germline V gene encodes CDR1 DFQATT and CDR2 SNEGSKA (reference sequence). Trimming took off 5 bases at V and 2 bases at J, with 10 bases between the two ends. CDR3 region: CSAPRGAYEQYV. CDR3 nucleotide sequence: TGCAGTGCTCCTAGGGGGGCCTACGAGCAGTACGTC.

This clonotype has ten or more counts. The V gene is TRBV5-1, the J gene TRBJ2-5; D not resolved. The germline CDR1 and CDR2 sequences are SGHRS and YFSETQ. Trimming pared 1 base from V and 0 bases from J, leaving 10 bases between. This CDR3 is built from 15 residues. CDR3 DNA sequence: TGCGCCAGCAGCTTGTTAGCTACGAACCAAGAGACCCAGTACTTC. This encodes CASSLLATNQETQYF. The whole variable domain, remainder taken from reference TRBV5-1 and TRBJ2-5, is KAGVTQTPRYLIKTRGQQVTLSCSPISGHRSVSWYQQTPGQGLQFLFEYFSETQRNKGNFPGRFSGRQFSNSRSEMNVSTLELGDSALYLCASSLLATNQETQYFGPGTRLLVL.

Worth noting for this clonotype: This could be a read error, since a much larger clone is one nucleotide away. V and J are TRBV15 and TRBJ2-1, with D perhaps being TRBD1 or TRBD2 (5 bases each). This CDR3 region has 15 residues. Germline CDR1 is LNHNV and CDR2 is YYDKDF (reference sequence). CDR3 sequence reads: CATSERDRSYTEQFF. The DNA for the CDR3 is TGTGCCACCAGCGAACGGGACCGCTCCTACACTGAGCAGTTCTTC.

In this sample, this clonotype turned up many times. The chain has TRBV29-1 and TRBJ2-7; 10 bases match TRBD1. Per the germline V gene, CDR1 is SQVTM and CDR2 is ANQGSEA. V was clipped by 5 bases and J by 5 bases; unmatched bases: 9. The CDR3 is 14 amino acids. The CDR3 DNA follows: TGCAGCGTTCCAAAGGGACAGGGGACGAACGAGCAGTACTTC. It is translated as CSVPKGQGTNEQYF.

V usage is TRBV3-1 and J usage is TRBJ2-3, with 8 bases fitting TRBD2. The trim removed 4 bases at V and 5 bases at J, leaving 8 bases unmatched. From germline, CDR1 is LGHDT and CDR2 YNNKEL (reference sequence). This CDR3 is 15 amino acids long. The CDR3 DNA reads as TGTGCCAGCAGCCGGGCCGGGGGGGCCGTAGATACGCAGTATTTT. This gives the protein CASSRAGGAVDTQYF.

This clonotype came up many times. At one end, the junction sequence differs from germline, possibly due to a read error. The chain links TRBV5-1 to TRBJ1-1; unclear D gene. CDR1 is SGHRS, CDR2 YFSETQ, per germline. This CDR3 region has 12 residues. CDR3 region: CASSLESTEVAF. CDR3 nucleotides: TGCGCCAGCAGCTTGGAATCTACGGAGGTAGCCTTT.

This chain connects TRBV7-2 to TRBJ2-3, with D perhaps matching TRBD2 (5 bases). This CDR3 comprises 17 residues. Germline V gene sequence: CDR1 SGHTA, CDR2 FQGNSA. The ends were cut back, 1 base at V and 0 bases at J, with 14 bases in the middle. CDR3: CASSLVLVRVSTDTQYF. The DNA of the CDR3 is TGTGCCAGCAGCTTAGTACTCGTGCGGGTAAGCACAGATACGCAGTATTTT.

There are a few counts of this clonotype. V and J are TRBV30 and TRBJ1-4; 7 positions agree with TRBD1. The CDR3 is made up of 15 amino acids. Germline CDR1 GTSNPN, CDR2 SVGIG (reference sequence). J lost 3 bases, V lost 1 base, and 5 bases had no gene match. The CDR3 spells CAWSDTGVANEKLFF. The CDR3 DNA sequence: TGTGCCTGGAGTGATACAGGGGTGGCTAATGAAAAACTGTTTTTT.

In its sample, this clonotype was seen many times. The CDR3 nucleotides are TGTGCCAGCAGCTTAGTTACGGCTGGAACTGAAGCTTTCTTT. Its translation: CASSLVTAGTEAFF. V gene TRBV11-1 combines with J gene TRBJ1-1; D gene ambiguous. Deletions cut 1 base from V and 5 bases from J, with 11 bases between. This CDR3 has 14 amino acids. CDR1 and CDR2 from the germline V gene are SGHAT and FQDESV (reference sequence). The whole variable domain, filled in from reference TRBV11-1 and TRBJ1-1, reads EAEVAQSPRYKITEKSQAVAFWCDPISGHATLYWYRQILGQGPELLVQFQDESVVDDSQLPKDRFSAERLKGVDSTLKIQPAELGDSAMYLCASSLVTAGTEAFFGQGTRLTVV.

In this sample, this clonotype turned up many times. This chain joins TRBV7-9 and TRBJ2-3; 8 bases match TRBD1. J was trimmed by 3 bases and V by 1 base; bases with no gene match: 3. The V gene's germline CDR1 is SEHNR and CDR2 FQNEAQ (reference sequence). This CDR3 is 15 amino acids long. As DNA, the CDR3 is TGTGCCAGCAGCTTAGTCGGACAGGGAACAGATACGCAGTATTTT. It encodes CASSLVGQGTDTQYF.

The chain employs TRBV12-3 or TRBV12-4 and TRBJ1-5, with 9 bases aligning to TRBD1. The V gene end was trimmed by 5 bases and the J gene end by 5 bases; junction bases not matched to a gene: 4. This CDR3 has 14 amino acids. This CDR3 is CASSPGQGHQPQHF. CDR3 DNA sequence: TGTGCCAGCAGTCCCGGACAGGGGCATCAGCCCCAGCATTTT.

This clonotype was recorded at least ten times. The V call is TRBV11-1, the J call TRBJ2-2; D is unclear. V was clipped by 6 bases and J by 7 bases, with 12 bases between them. Germline V gene data show CDR1 as SGHAT and CDR2 as FQDESV (reference sequence). CDR3 length equals 13 residues. CDR3 sequence (DNA): TGTGCCAGCAGTCCTTCTCGAGTCGGGGAGCTGTTTTTT. It specifies CASSPSRVGELFF.

This clonotype was seen at least ten times. This chain connects TRBV7-9 to TRBJ2-2; D not resolved. Trimming shortened V by 1 base and J by 2 bases, and 5 bases separated the two germline ends. The CDR3 runs to 14 residues. Germline lookup yields CDR1 SEHNR and CDR2 FQNEAQ (reference sequence). The CDR3 coding sequence is TGTGCCAGCAGCTTAGGGTCTAACACCGGGGAGCTGTTTTTT. Residues: CASSLGSNTGELFF.